The sequence of this TCR beta chain was determined in a study of beta chain features in type 1 diabetes (dated by TCRdb to about 2018). As for the study more broadly: Mean age, gender distribution, total cell number and subset yield did not differ between patients and healthy donors. Across all samples, fewer than 130 million sorted cells were examined, and cell number per subset correlated strongly with RNA yield. The study compared TCRB repertoires of sorted circulating CD4+ T cell subsets between recently diagnosed type 1 diabetes patients and matched healthy donors. Naive and central memory subsets were obtained from all 30 or so donors, but regulatory and stem cell-like memory subsets were isolated from only 8 patients and 8 healthy donors.

Beyond this particular receptor, the publication reports: A moderate but significant shortening of TCRB CDR3 length was observed in type 1 diabetes patients in all four CD4+ subsets. Naive, central memory and regulatory TCRB repertoires appeared more similar among patients than among healthy donors. Only small numbers of individuals were included in the HLA sub-analyses, which left unresolved whether HLA type had any influence on TCRB rearrangement. Because cDNA rather than genomic DNA was sequenced, highly expressing activated cells could have been over-represented, although no difference in activation and CD3 levels was found between groups. Shorter templates might have been favored by PCR, but patient and control samples were amplified and corrected together, so both groups would have been affected equally by any skew. Patients with type 1 diabetes made fewer insertions and deleted more nucleotides at VDJ recombination sites, implying thymic rearrangement abnormalities.

Reading from cysteine to phenylalanine, the CDR3 counts 16 amino acids. The entry retains the CDR3 DNA only, 48 bases that are in frame from base 1. For CDR1 and CDR2, the germline V gene (reference sequence) lists SGHNT and YYREEE. V is reduced by 0 bases and J by 0 bases, leaving a spacing of 10 bases between them. Each donor gave one peripheral blood draw, around 100 mL on average, collected into heparinised tubes. Using a panel that included CD45RO, CCR7, CD25, CD127, CD95 and CD27, naive, central memory, regulatory and stem cell-like memory CD4+ T cells were sorted on a BD FACSAria II. All sorted populations exceeded 95% purity. PBMCs were isolated immediately by Lymphoprep density gradient centrifugation and stained directly without culture. So that batch effects would be minimized, each experiment stained and sorted samples in pairs, pairing one healthy donor with one patient. This clone was seen a handful of times. This clone's antigen is unknown. No much larger clone is present one base from it, and per-base qualities are unavailable.

The entire amount of isolated RNA was reverse transcribed using the High Capacity cDNA Reverse Transcription Kit, so the sequenced TCRB transcripts were expressed ones. Naive, central memory and regulatory T cell samples underwent deep immunoSEQ sequencing, averaging around 4 million total reads per sample. Sorted cells were lysed in RLT buffer, and RNA was extracted using DNase-treated RNeasy Micro or Mini kits according to cell number. Each cell subset was processed on its own to prevent cross-contamination, while patient and healthy donor samples were processed together. TCRB sequences were amplified from cDNA with the immunoSEQ multiplex PCR, producing 87-bp fragments spanning the CDR3 region. Sequencing of the amplicons was performed on the Illumina HiSeq platform. Under the source paper's analysis protocol: PCR bias was corrected computationally using synthetic template baselines, and reads within Hamming distance 2 were collapsed, with unmergeable singletons discarded. Reads were aligned against IMGT to assign V, D and J genes, CDR3 length and insertions or deletions at six rearrangement sites. Within each subset, clonotype counts were normalized to the number of sorted cells before true diversity and Gini coefficients were calculated with the tcR R package. Repertoire sharing was quantified using the overlap coefficient calculated on TCRB nucleotide sequences. As a proxy for the pre-selection repertoire, out-of-frame TCRB sequences from naive cells were analyzed. In its TCRdb copy, this immuneACCESS table keeps in-frame sequences only and misses some clones. Where compared with another copy, unresolved V genes explain less than half of these, and the others have no known cause. The DNA was the basis for D and trimming; V, J and clone size are from that table. Present in this sample are 500,000 to 800,000 clones, around 12% of which were seen just once. 0.095% to 0.15% of the sample lies in the top ten.

The sequence came from a man between 25 and 39 years old with type 1 diabetes. In this chain, TRBV5-4 is recombined with TRBJ1-3; no D gene can be assigned with confidence. Sequencing was performed on naive CD4+ T cells from blood. What the cell subset or site label conveys for this sample: true naive CD4+ T cells. Here the CDR3 is given as CASSLVSADSGNTIYF. The DNA sequence is as follows: TGTGCCAGCAGCTTGGTGTCAGCAGACTCTGGAAACACCATATATTTT.